This passage covers 32 T cell receptor beta chains from one sample sequenced in a study of blood T cell repertoires in COVID-19. Sequencing used immunoSEQ multiplex PCR; TCRdb keeps in-frame clones, though not all of them. Of over 200,000 clones in the sample, roughly 80% were seen once. Material: peripheral blood. Receptors were obtained from a human donor in a cohort sampled during active COVID-19.

As concerns this clone: Other DNA variants within this sample encode the same CDR3. This chain connects TRBV28 to TRBJ2-7; TRBD1 agrees at 8 bases. Looked up from germline, CDR1 is MDHEN and CDR2 is SYDVKM. Losses at the gene ends were 4 bases for V and 2 bases for J; bases not matched to a gene: 7. The CDR3 spans 15 residues. The CDR3 region is CASSSTGTGTYEQYF. The CDR3 DNA is TGTGCCAGCAGTTCAACCGGGACAGGCACCTACGAGCAGTACTTC.

The CDR3 DNA sequence: TGTGCCAGCAAAACCCGTGGGGGCCGCTTATACGAGCAGTACTTC. As protein: CASKTRGGRLYEQYF. This sequence joins TRBV6-5 and TRBJ2-7; the D gene is possibly TRBD1 (6 bases). The CDR3 extends over 15 amino acids. Per germline, CDR1 MNHEY and CDR2 SVGAGI. Trimming stripped 7 bases from V and 4 bases from J, with 20 bases between.

The chain employs TRBV30 and TRBJ2-1; D perhaps matches TRBD2 (7 bases). The CDR3 sequence is 12 residues long. The germline V gene encodes CDR1 GTSNPN and CDR2 SVGIG (reference sequence). V dropped 4 bases and J dropped 6 bases, with 10 bases sitting between them. The CDR3 region is CAWKGGANEQFF. In DNA form, the CDR3 reads TGTGCCTGGAAGGGGGGGGCCAATGAGCAGTTCTTC.

V and J are TRBV10-3 and TRBJ1-6, with 7 bases matching TRBD1. Trimming cost V 5 bases and J 6 bases; bases outside gene matches: 7. The CDR3 extends over 15 amino acids. Germline assignment: CDR1 ENHRY and CDR2 SYGVKD. The CDR3 is CAISQSGQFNSPLHF. As DNA, the CDR3 is TGTGCCATCAGTCAATCGGGACAGTTTAATTCACCCCTCCACTTT.

Worth noting for this clone: This CDR3 is also generated by other DNA sequences in the sample. The V call is TRBV5-4, the J call TRBJ2-7; D is unclear. The CDR3 is 13 amino acids. Between the trimmed V and J ends, which lost 4 bases and 0 bases, there was a span of 8 bases. CDR1 is SGHNT, CDR2 YYREEE, per germline (reference sequence). CDR3 amino acids: CASSPSGSYEQYF. DNA of the CDR3: TGTGCCAGCAGCCCCTCGGGCTCCTACGAGCAGTACTTC.

In this sample, this clone turned up once. This chain joins TRBV7-3 and TRBJ2-4; 10 nucleotides line up with TRBD1. CDR1 and CDR2 from the germline V gene are SGHTA and FQGTGA. CDR3 size: 16 residues. With V trimmed by 4 bases and J by 2 bases, 5 bases remained unmatched. In DNA form, the CDR3 reads TGTGCCAGCAGCTCGGGACAGGGGAAGTCCAAAAACATTCAGTACTTC. Protein: CASSSGQGKSKNIQYF.

The CDR3 DNA is TGTGCCAGCAGTCGACAGGTTTCAACTAATGAAAAACTGTTTTTT. Its protein product is CASSRQVSTNEKLFF. The rearrangement joins TRBV27 to TRBJ1-4; maybe TRBD1 (6 bases). V was cut by 5 bases and J by 0 bases, with 10 bases left in between. The CDR3 length is 15 residues. The germline V gene encodes CDR1 MNHEY and CDR2 SMNVEV (reference sequence).

This clone was counted between two and nine times. No conserved phenylalanine or tryptophan ends this CDR3, so it is likely a read error. It is unclear where the CDR3 begins or ends on the DNA, so no DNA is shown, and the CDR3 is as TCRdb lists it. J is TRBJ2-2 and V is TRBV5-4; the table's D call of TRBD2 was not tested on the DNA. The CDR3 is 8 amino acids long, termini counted. Germline V CDR1 and CDR2: SGHNT, YYREEE (reference sequence). CDR3 protein: CASSSRRG.

V gene TRBV4-3 combines with J gene TRBJ2-3; TRBD2 matches 14 bases. The trim removed 5 bases at V and 4 bases at J, leaving 8 bases unmatched. This CDR3 comprises 17 residues. Germline CDR1 is LGHNA and CDR2 is YSLEER. The CDR3 DNA is TGCGCCAGCAGCTCCGGGGGACTAGCGGGAGTTGCAGATACGCAGTATTTT. It encodes CASSSGGLAGVADTQYF.

The chain uses TRBV6-5 and TRBJ2-4; 7 bases line up with TRBD2. This CDR3 region has 15 residues. The V segment lost 5 bases and the J segment 6 bases; nucleotides outside the gene matches: 10. Germline V gene data show CDR1 as MNHEY and CDR2 as SVGAGI. The CDR3 nucleotides read TGTGCCAGCAGTAAATCCCGGGACTACATAAACATTCAGTACTTC. It specifies CASSKSRDYINIQYF.

This rearrangement joins TRBV28 to TRBJ1-6, with D possibly being TRBD1 (5 bases). The CDR3 consists of 15 residues. CDR1 and CDR2 from the germline V gene are MDHEN and SYDVKM. The ends were cut back, 6 bases at V and 7 bases at J, with 16 bases in the middle. In nucleotides, the CDR3 is TGTGCCAGCAGATACCGGGACTTCGAGAATTCACCCCTCCACTTT. Protein: CASRYRDFENSPLHF.

The chain is built from TRBV11-2 and TRBJ2-3; D perhaps matches TRBD2 (6 bases). There are 15 residues in the CDR3. In germline, CDR1 is SGHAT, CDR2 FQNNGV. V lost 3 bases to trimming and J lost 2 bases, with 12 bases between them. The chain's CDR3 is CASSLRTTPTDTQYF. In nucleotides, the CDR3 is TGTGCCAGCAGCTTGAGGACTACCCCCACAGATACGCAGTATTTT.

The chain combines TRBV28 with TRBJ2-3; D possibly corresponds to TRBD1 (6 bases). The CDR3 length is 15 residues. V was pared by 6 bases and J by 0 bases, with 13 bases between. Germline CDR1 and CDR2: MDHEN and SYDVKM. CDR3 DNA: TGTGCCAGCAGGGGACATTTTACTAGCACAGATACGCAGTATTTT. Protein sequence: CASRGHFTSTDTQYF.

The table lists this clone with a count of one. The V call is TRBV6-2 or TRBV6-3, the J call TRBJ2-7; 11 bases are shared with TRBD2. The germline CDR1 and CDR2 sequences are MNHEY and SVGEGT. CDR3 length equals 15 residues. V dropped 0 bases and J dropped 2; count of bases not matched to a gene: 0. The CDR3 region has the DNA TGTGCCAGCAGTTACTCACTAGCGGGAGCCTACGAGCAGTACTTC. Its translation: CASSYSLAGAYEQYF.

This clone was seen once. CDR3 nucleotide sequence: TGTGCCAGCAGCCGCCGGAGTGGCGGGGGGTCCTACAATGAGCAGTTCTTC. Amino acids: CASSRRSGGGSYNEQFF. The chain links TRBV9 to TRBJ2-1; 8 bases map to TRBD2. The CDR3 has 17 amino acids. Germline values: CDR1 SGDLS, CDR2 YYNGEE. V trimming: 4 bases; J trimming: 1 base; junction bases outside the gene matches: 10.

The rearrangement links TRBV4-3 to TRBJ1-3; D is undetermined. Per the germline V gene, CDR1 is LGHNA and CDR2 is YSLEER. Trimming shortened V by 4 bases and J by 0 bases, and 7 bases separated the two germline ends. CDR3 length: 14 residues. CDR3 in DNA: TGCGCCAGCAGCCCCTCCGGCTCTGGAAACACCATATATTTT. Its translation is CASSPSGSGNTIYF.

This sequence joins TRBV9 and TRBJ2-1, with 9 positions matching TRBD2. The J segment lost 7 bases and the V segment lost 4 bases, leaving 9 bases of the junction unmatched. Looked up from germline, CDR1 is SGDLS and CDR2 is YYNGEE. The CDR3 spans 15 residues. This CDR3 is CASSLRSSGMNEQFF. CDR3 nucleotides: TGTGCCAGCAGCCTACGCTCTAGCGGGATGAATGAGCAGTTCTTC. Full variable domain (remainder filled in from reference TRBV9 and TRBJ2-1): DSGVTQTPKHLITATGQRVTLRCSPRSGDLSVYWYQQSLDQGLQFLIQYYNGEERAKGNILERFSAQQFPDLHSELNLSSLELGDSALYFCASSLRSSGMNEQFFGPGTRLTVL.

The CDR3 nucleotides are TGTGCCAGCAGCATCCTAGCGGGAGTAACGGTAGAGCATGAGCAGTTCTTC. It encodes CASSILAGVTVEHEQFF. The chain combines TRBV9 with TRBJ2-1; 10 nucleotides agree with TRBD2. This CDR3 has 17 residues. The germline V gene encodes CDR1 SGDLS and CDR2 YYNGEE. The V and J ends lost 4 bases and 8 bases, in that order; junction bases with no gene match: 15.

The chain is built from TRBV4-2 and TRBJ1-1, with 8 nucleotides matching TRBD1. CDR1 is LGHNA, CDR2 YNFKEQ, per germline. This CDR3 region has 15 residues. V lost 4 bases, J lost 0 bases, and 4 bases stayed unmatched. In nucleotides, the CDR3 is TGTGCCAGCAGCCCCGGACAGGGTATGAACACTGAAGCTTTCTTT. This encodes CASSPGQGMNTEAFF.

The V and J genes are TRBV7-2 and TRBJ2-5, with 9 bases that match TRBD1. The CDR3 spans 15 residues. The trim removed 1 base at V and 6 bases at J, leaving 6 bases unmatched. Germline-derived CDR1 and CDR2 are SGHTA and FQGNSA. The CDR3 nucleotides read TGTGCCAGCAGCTTAGGATCTGGACAGGGGAAGACCCAGTACTTC. Protein sequence: CASSLGSGQGKTQYF.

This chain joins TRBV11-2 and TRBJ2-3, with 9 bases that match TRBD1. This CDR3 contains 15 residues. From germline, CDR1 is SGHAT and CDR2 FQNNGV. Trimming cost V 5 bases and J 5 bases; bases outside gene matches: 8. CDR3: CASSPQGAPGDTQYF. As DNA, the CDR3 is TGTGCCAGCAGCCCACAGGGGGCGCCAGGAGATACGCAGTATTTT.

The sample holds one count of this clone. The chain combines TRBV28 with TRBJ2-2; 12 bases are a match to TRBD2. V trimming: 10 bases; J trimming: 7 bases; junction bases outside the gene matches: 7. Germline assignment: CDR1 MDHEN and CDR2 SYDVKM. The CDR3 sequence is 14 residues long. DNA of the CDR3: TGTGCCATCCAGACTAGCGGGAGTAACGGGGAGCTGTTTTTT. Protein: CAIQTSGSNGELFF.

The rearrangement joins TRBV4-2 to TRBJ1-1, with 8 nucleotides matching TRBD1. The length of the CDR3 is 15 residues. The trim removed 3 bases at V and 6 bases at J, leaving 9 bases unmatched. The germline CDR1 and CDR2 sequences are LGHNA and YNFKEQ. DNA for the CDR3: TGTGCCAGCAGCCAGATTGGACAGGGCGCCCCTGAAGCTTTCTTT. This gives the protein CASSQIGQGAPEAFF.

The count of this clone is one. This chain uses TRBV27 with TRBJ1-1; a weak D match, TRBD1 (6 bases). V was shortened by 3 bases and J by 0 bases, with 8 bases between the two germline ends. The CDR3 is 14 amino acids. Germline V CDR1 and CDR2: MNHEY, SMNVEV (reference sequence). CDR3 in amino acids: CASSFDRLNTEAFF. CDR3 DNA: TGTGCCAGCAGTTTCGACAGGCTGAACACTGAAGCTTTCTTT.

Points on this clone: The junction shows a germline mismatch at one end, possibly a read error. The rearrangement links TRBV27 to TRBJ2-7; D gene unclear. This CDR3 is 12 amino acids long. CDR1 is MNHEY and CDR2 is SMNVEV in the germline V gene (reference sequence). CDR3 in DNA: TGTGCCAGCAGTTTCCCCTCCCACGAGCAGTACTTC. Amino acid sequence: CASSFPSHEQYF.

The CDR3 nucleotides are TGTGCCATCAGTGTAGGGGGTAGCAATCAGCCCCAGCATTTT. The encoded protein is CAISVGGSNQPQHF. The gene calls are TRBV10-3 and TRBJ1-5, with D possibly being TRBD1 (6 bases). Trimming took 4 bases from V and 0 from J, leaving 7 bases between them. Germline-derived CDR1 and CDR2 are ENHRY and SYGVKD. The CDR3 runs 14 residues.

This clone was observed a single time. The genes are TRBV25-1 and TRBJ2-1, with 9 bases identical to TRBD1. Looked up from germline, CDR1 is MGHDK and CDR2 is SYGVNS. V lost 3 bases to trimming and J lost 0 bases; unmatched junction nucleotides: 0. This CDR3 has 15 residues. CDR3 nucleotides: TGTGCCAGCAGTGAGACAGGGGGCTCCTACAATGAGCAGTTCTTC. Amino acid sequence: CASSETGGSYNEQFF.

This CDR3 is CASSSLPGLAGQNTGELFF. CDR3 sequence (DNA): TGTGCCAGCAGCTCGTTACCGGGACTAGCGGGGCAGAACACCGGGGAGCTGTTTTTT. J is TRBJ2-2 and V is TRBV7-6, with 13 bases fitting TRBD2. This CDR3 contains 19 residues. V lost 4 bases, J lost 1 base, and 9 bases stayed unmatched. Germline V CDR1 and CDR2: SGHVS, FNYEAQ. Looking up the rest from reference TRBV7-6 and TRBJ2-2 gives the full variable domain: GAGVSQSPRYKVTKRGQDVALRCDPISGHVSLYWYRQALGQGPEFLTYFNYEAQQDKSGLPNDRFSAERPEGSISTLTIQRTEQRDSAMYRCASSSLPGLAGQNTGELFFGEGSRLTVL.

This chain joins TRBV3-1 (or the pseudogene TRBV3-2) and TRBJ2-5, with D unclear. Trimming pared 0 bases from V and 5 bases from J, leaving 10 bases between. The CDR3 runs 14 residues. Per germline, CDR1 LGHDT and CDR2 YNNKEL (reference sequence). The CDR3, as DNA: TGTGCCAGCAGCCAAGATCTTAGCCACGAGACCCAGTACTTC. It is translated as CASSQDLSHETQYF.

This chain joins TRBV24-1 and TRBJ1-2; perhaps TRBD1 as D (5 bases). The CDR3 totals 15 residues. In germline, CDR1 is KGHDR, CDR2 SFDVKD. V gave up 2 bases and J gave up 5 bases, with 14 bases separating them. CDR3 sequence (DNA): TGTGCCACCAGTGATTCGTCCCAGGGAGGGTATGGCTACACCTTC. Its translation is CATSDSSQGGYGYTF.

The CDR3 region has the DNA TGTGCCAGCGGAGACAGGAGAAACCCTCCCTATGGCTACACCTTC. Protein sequence: CASGDRRNPPYGYTF. The chain links TRBV27 to TRBJ1-2, with TRBD1 as a possible D gene (6 bases). Germline V gene lookup returns CDR1 MNHEY and CDR2 SMNVEV (reference sequence). The ends were cut back, 8 bases at V and 4 bases at J, with 20 bases in the middle. The CDR3 length is 15 residues.

This rearrangement joins TRBV5-1 to TRBJ2-5, with 8 bases identical to TRBD2. The CDR3 runs 15 residues. V lost 0 bases, J lost 1 base, and 2 bases stayed unmatched. The germline CDR1 and CDR2 sequences are SGHRS and YFSETQ. The CDR3 DNA reads as TGCGCCAGCAGCTTGGTGGCGGGAGGCCAAGAGACCCAGTACTTC. Its protein is CASSLVAGGQETQYF.